This is a list of T cell receptor beta chains from one sample in a study of cytomegalovirus exposure and HLA in healthy donors. The method was immunoSEQ multiplex PCR; TCRdb's version includes in-frame clones alone and lacks a portion of them. This sample contains some 110,000 clones. The material sequenced was PBMCs. The receptors were gathered from a middle-aged man in good health and CMV-seropositive. Each CDR3 is given with its conserved first and last residue. The D gene is left open where the match is weak.

J	V	D	DNA	CDR3
TRBJ2-7	TRBV7-8	-	TGTGCCAGCGGGGCCAGCTCCTACGAGCAGTACTTC	CASGASSYEQYF
TRBJ2-3	TRBV29-1	-	TGCAGCGTTGAAGGCGAAACGGGGAATACGCAGTATTTT	CSVEGETGNTQYF
TRBJ1-4	TRBV6-5	-	TGTGCCAGCAGCCTCAGGGGCACTAATGAAAAACTGTTTTTT	CASSLRGTNEKLFF
TRBJ2-7	TRBV28	-	TGTGCCAGCAGTTTGGGGACTTACGAGCAGTACTTC	CASSLGTYEQYF
TRBJ2-4	TRBV2	-	TGTGCCAGCAGTGAATGGGGGACACCAAACATTCAGTACTTC	CASSEWGTPNIQYF
TRBJ2-7	TRBV6-5	-	TGTGCCAGCAGTTACACACCCCAGACTGAGCAGTACTTC	CASSYTPQTEQYF
TRBJ2-5	TRBV4-2	-	TGTGCCAGCAGCCCATTGGGACTTTTGGGGCAAGAGACCCAGTACTTC	CASSPLGLLGQETQYF
TRBJ2-7	TRBV6-5	-	TGTGCCAGCAGTTACGGTAGCGAGCAGTACTTC	CASSYGSEQYF
TRBJ2-2	TRBV10-3	TRBD2	TGTGCCATCAGTGACCCGGGACTAGCTCCCGGGGAGCTGTTTTTT	CAISDPGLAPGELFF
TRBJ2-7	TRBV11-2	-	TGTGCCAGCAGCTTCCGGGAAATTCGGTACTTC	CASSFREIRYF
TRBJ1-2	TRBV28	TRBD1	TGTGCCAGCAGTCCGACAGGGGGAGGTAACTATGGCTACACCTTC	CASSPTGGGNYGYTF
TRBJ1-1	TRBV6-1	TRBD1	TGTGCCACCGCTGGGGGACAGGTACGGAACACTGAAGCTTTCTTT	CATAGGQVRNTEAFF
TRBJ2-2	TRBV5-1	-	TGCGCCAGCAGCTACTTCGACCTCGGGGCGAACACCGGGGAGCTGTTTTTT	CASSYFDLGANTGELFF
TRBJ2-7	TRBV7-9	-	TGTGCCAGCAGCTTAGGGCGGGACGACGAGCAGTACTTC	CASSLGRDDEQYF
TRBJ2-1	TRBV15	TRBD2	TGTGCCACCAGCAGAGATCCCAGCGGGAGTATCTACAATGAGCAGTTCTTC	CATSRDPSGSIYNEQFF
TRBJ1-4	TRBV5-1	-	TGCGCCAGCAGCTTGGACAGGCCCTATAATGAAAAACTGTTTTTT	CASSLDRPYNEKLFF
TRBJ2-2	TRBV11-3	-	TGTGCCAGCAGCTTAGGGGAACCGGGACTCCCCACCGGGGAGCTGTTTTTT	CASSLGEPGLPTGELFF
TRBJ1-2	TRBV11-1	-	TGTGCCAGCAGCAAACAGGGAGATGGCTACACCTTC	CASSKQGDGYTF
TRBJ2-3	TRBV7-2	-	TGTGCCAGCACTTGGGGGACTAGCACAGATACGCAGTATTTT	CASTWGTSTDTQYF
TRBJ2-5	TRBV30	TRBD2	TGTGCCTGGAGTCGGCAGGGAGCGGGAGGAGAGACCCAGTACTTC	CAWSRQGAGGETQYF
TRBJ1-4	TRBV28	-	TGTGCCAGCAGTTTAGCAGCAACTAATGAAAAACTGTTTTTT	CASSLAATNEKLFF
TRBJ2-7	TRBV29-1	TRBD2	TGCAGCGCCGCCAAAGGACTAGCGGGAGACGAGCAGTACTTC	CSAAKGLAGDEQYF
TRBJ1-2	TRBV10-1	-	TGCGCCAGCAGTGAGTCGCGGGATTTGGGCTACACCTTC	CASSESRDLGYTF
TRBJ2-1	TRBV5-6	-	TGTGCCAGCAGCTTGACAGGGAGCGTAGGTTTCCGAGACAATGAGCAGTTCTTC	CASSLTGSVGFRDNEQFF
TRBJ2-2	TRBV7-9	TRBD2	TGTGCCAGCAGCTTATCGAGCGGGGTGAACACCGGGGAGCTGTTTTTT	CASSLSSGVNTGELFF
TRBJ2-7	TRBV27	TRBD1	TGTGCCAAGAACGGGACAGGGGGCTGCGAGCAGTACTTC	CAKNGTGGCEQYF
TRBJ1-4	TRBV5-1	-	TGCGCCAGCAGATCCTCAGGGGATGAAAAACTGTTTTTT	CASRSSGDEKLFF
TRBJ2-3	TRBV4-1	TRBD2	TGCGCCAGCAGCCAAGATAAGACGTCTAGCGGGTGGGCAAATACGCAGTATTTT	CASSQDKTSSGWANTQYF
TRBJ1-2	TRBV2	-	TGTGCCAGCAGTGACAGGGAATTCCTTGGCTACACCTTC	CASSDREFLGYTF
TRBJ2-7	TRBV6-5	-	TGTGCCAGCAGTTACAGGGATCGCGGGACCGAGCAGTACTTC	CASSYRDRGTEQYF
TRBJ2-7	TRBV11-3	-	TGTGCCAGCAGCTACGGAGGGGCCTGGGAGCAGTACTTC	CASSYGGAWEQYF
TRBJ2-7	TRBV29-1	TRBD2	TGCAGCGTTGAAGATGTCCGCGGGAGGCCGGGGTCCTACGAGCAGTACTTC	CSVEDVRGRPGSYEQYF
TRBJ1-2	TRBV29-1	-	TGCAGCGGCCTGTTGGGAGAGCATGGCTACACCTTC	CSGLLGEHGYTF
TRBJ2-7	TRBV6-5	-	TGTGCCAGCAGTTACTCGGCATACAGGTACGAGCAGTACTTC	CASSYSAYRYEQYF
TRBJ2-1	TRBV7-3	TRBD2	TGTGCCAGCAGCTTAACGGGCGGGAGGGAGGTGAATGAGCAGTTCTTC	CASSLTGGREVNEQFF
TRBJ2-6	TRBV4-2	-	TGTGCCAGCAGGGGAACAGGGCCCGTCTCTGGGGCCAACGTCCTGACTTTC	CASRGTGPVSGANVLTF
TRBJ2-2	TRBV27	TRBD1	TGTGCCAGCAGTTTAATTACAGGGGGAAGCACCGGGGAGCTGTTTTTT	CASSLITGGSTGELFF
TRBJ1-6	TRBV10-3	-	TGTGCCATCAAGGAGTTCTATAATTCACCCCTCCACTTT	CAIKEFYNSPLHF
TRBJ2-2	TRBV11-2	TRBD2	TGTGCCAGCAGCCCCAGACTAGCGGGAGATGTCACCGGGGAGCTGTTTTTT	CASSPRLAGDVTGELFF
TRBJ2-3	TRBV7-2	TRBD1	TGTGCCAGCAGCCTGGGGTTGGCAGGGGGCTTAGATACGCAGTATTTT	CASSLGLAGGLDTQYF